The 25 T cell receptor beta chains reported below all come from one sample, sequenced in a study of cytomegalovirus exposure and HLA in healthy donors. The repertoire was sequenced with immunoSEQ multiplex PCR; TCRdb's copy has only in-frame clones and lacks some. This sample has about 160,000 clones, with around 89% found just once. Material: PBMCs. These TCRs come from a man younger than 30 in good health and CMV-seronegative.

The chain joins TRBV6-1 to TRBJ1-6; 10 bases map to TRBD1. Germline CDR1 reads MNHNS; CDR2 reads SASEGT. V was pared by 6 bases and J by 13 bases, with 6 bases of the junction left unmatched. This CDR3 has 13 residues. The CDR3 is CASSYDRGRPLHF. The CDR3 DNA is TGTGCCAGCAGCTACGACAGGGGGCGTCCCCTCCACTTT.

V is TRBV25-1 and J is TRBJ1-1, with TRBD1 matching over 7 bases. CDR1 and CDR2 (germline): MGHDK, SYGVNS. The CDR3 totals 16 residues. V shed 4 bases and J 8 bases; nucleotides not matched to a gene: 16. CDR3 sequence (DNA): TGTGCCAGCAGTGCCTTCGACCGGGACAGTCCCCCCGAAGCTTTCTTT. Amino acid sequence: CASSAFDRDSPPEAFF.

This chain uses TRBV21-1 with TRBJ2-5; the table calls TRBD2, which could not be checked here. TRBV21-1 is tagged as a pseudogene. The CDR3 length is 16 residues. For the CDR3, the DNA is TGTGCCAGCAGCCTTGGGGGGTCAGGGTTCTGGGAGACCCAGTACTTC. Its translation: CASSLGGSGFWETQYF.

This clone was seen a single time. The chain links TRBV27 to TRBJ2-7; TRBD1 aligns across 7 bases. The germline gives CDR1 MNHEY, CDR2 SMNVEV (reference sequence). CDR3 length equals 14 residues. V lost 4 bases to trimming and J lost 1 base; unmatched junction nucleotides: 4. This chain's CDR3 is CASSSLTGSYEQYF. CDR3 nucleotide sequence: TGTGCCAGCAGTTCCCTGACAGGGTCCTACGAGCAGTACTTC.

The chain uses TRBV7-9 and TRBJ1-5; D gene unclear. This CDR3 spans 13 amino acids. V was clipped by 1 base and J by 5 bases, with 6 bases between them. The germline V gene encodes CDR1 SEHNR and CDR2 FQNEAQ (reference sequence). Here the CDR3 DNA reads TGTGCCAGCAGCTTAGAGGGAGATCAGCCCCAGCATTTT. Residues: CASSLEGDQPQHF.

With regard to this clone: Other DNA sequences in the sample encode the same CDR3. This chain uses TRBV2 with TRBJ1-5; D remains unclear. This CDR3 spans 12 amino acids. Deletions cut 8 bases from V and 0 bases from J, with 5 bases between. Per germline, CDR1 SNHLY and CDR2 FYNNEI. For the CDR3, the DNA is TGTGCCAGCCGTTATAGCAATCAGCCCCAGCATTTT. Protein sequence: CASRYSNQPQHF.

The CDR3 loop reads CASSFRQVGEKLFF. DNA for the CDR3: TGTGCCAGCAGCTTCAGGCAGGTCGGCGAAAAACTGTTTTTT. The genes are TRBV5-4 and TRBJ1-4; no reliable D call. This CDR3 region has 14 residues. V dropped 2 bases and J dropped 8 bases, with 13 bases sitting between them. Germline V CDR1 and CDR2: SGHNT, YYREEE (reference sequence). Complete variable domain (other parts from reference TRBV5-4 and TRBJ1-4): ETGVTQSPTHLIKTRGQQVTLRCSSQSGHNTVSWYQQALGQGPQFIFQYYREEENGRGNFPPRFSGLQFPNYSSELNVNALELDDSALYLCASSFRQVGEKLFFGSGTQLSVL.

The chain couples TRBV2 to TRBJ2-4; possible D gene TRBD2, 5 bases. Per the germline V gene, CDR1 is SNHLY and CDR2 is FYNNEI. The CDR3 is 17 residues long. V lost 4 bases to trimming and J lost 0 bases, with 16 bases between them. The chain's CDR3 is CASSGIPGNIAKNIQYF. For the CDR3, the DNA is TGTGCCAGCAGTGGGATCCCGGGAAATATAGCCAAAAACATTCAGTACTTC.

The rearrangement uses TRBV7-2 and TRBJ1-1, with TRBD1 matching 9 bases. There are 16 residues in the CDR3. Trimming at V came to 1 base and at J to 3 bases, leaving 6 bases not matched to a gene. Germline assignment: CDR1 SGHTA and CDR2 FQGNSA. CDR3 protein: CASSLGTGVGDTEAFF. In DNA, the CDR3 is TGTGCCAGCAGCTTAGGGACAGGGGTGGGGGACACTGAAGCTTTCTTT.

V usage is TRBV5-4 and J usage is TRBJ2-3; D may be TRBD2 (5 bases). The CDR3 sequence is 15 residues long. From germline, CDR1 is SGHNT and CDR2 YYREEE (reference sequence). V was shortened by 1 base and J by 0 bases, with 9 bases between the two germline ends. Here the CDR3 DNA reads TGTGCCAGCAGCTTGCGAGGGCCGAGCACAGATACGCAGTATTTT. Its protein product is CASSLRGPSTDTQYF.

This chain joins TRBV2 and TRBJ2-7; weak D call: TRBD1 (6 bases). Trimming stripped 3 bases from V and 2 bases from J, with 11 bases between. Germline V gene lookup returns CDR1 SNHLY and CDR2 FYNNEI. The CDR3 is 14 residues long. In nucleotides, the CDR3 is TGTGCCAGCAGTGAGAACAGGGACGCCTACGAGCAGTACTTC. Amino acid sequence: CASSENRDAYEQYF.

For the CDR3, the DNA is TGTGCCAGCTCGACGACAGGGGGCTCTAATAATTCACCCCTCCACTTT. Translation gives CASSTTGGSNNSPLHF. The rearrangement links TRBV18 to TRBJ1-6; 10 bases are a match to TRBD1. Germline V lookup: CDR1 KGHSH, CDR2 LQKENI. J was trimmed by 5 bases and V by 6 bases; bases with no gene match: 7. The CDR3 runs to 16 residues.

The rearrangement joins TRBV18 to TRBJ2-3, with D unclear. The CDR3 extends over 15 amino acids. Deletions cut 5 bases from V and 0 bases from J, with 12 bases between. Germline V gene lookup returns CDR1 KGHSH and CDR2 LQKENI. The CDR3 coding sequence is TGTGCCAGCTCAGGCGGTTCATCTAGCACAGATACGCAGTATTTT. Translated: CASSGGSSSTDTQYF.

The CDR3, as DNA: TGTGCCAGCAGTGAGGACAGCACCTACGAGCAGTACGTC. Encoded protein: CASSEDSTYEQYV. V is TRBV6-1 and J is TRBJ2-7, with D possibly matching TRBD1 (6 bases). The CDR3 length is 13 residues. V was clipped by 3 bases and J by 2 bases, with 8 bases between them. Per germline, CDR1 MNHNS and CDR2 SASEGT.

The chain couples TRBV4-1 to TRBJ2-3, with 11 bases that match TRBD2. With 3 bases clipped from V and 0 bases from J, the junction kept 20 bases outside the gene matches. The CDR3 contains 22 residues. Per germline, CDR1 MGHRA and CDR2 YSYEKL. CDR3 in DNA: TGCGCCAGCAGCCAGACGACGACTAGCGGGACCAGGAGGTTAGTTAGCACAGATACGCAGTATTTT. Its protein is CASSQTTTSGTRRLVSTDTQYF.

V usage is TRBV9 and J usage is TRBJ2-7, with 8 nucleotides matching TRBD1. The CDR3 is 16 residues long. Germline trimming cut 4 bases from V and 1 base from J; bases unmatched to any gene: 10. The germline V gene encodes CDR1 SGDLS and CDR2 YYNGEE. CDR3 sequence: CASSPQTGESSYEQYF. The CDR3 DNA reads as TGTGCCAGCAGCCCTCAGACAGGGGAGAGTTCCTACGAGCAGTACTTC.

The chain joins TRBV11-3 to TRBJ2-7, with 7 bases aligning to TRBD1. CDR1 is SGHNT, CDR2 YENEEA, per germline. Germline trimming cut 5 bases from V and 4 bases from J; bases unmatched to any gene: 8. The CDR3 is made up of 14 amino acids. CDR3 coding DNA: TGTGCCAGCAGCCCTCGGACAGGTTTTTACGAGCAGTACTTC. This sequence encodes CASSPRTGFYEQYF.

This clone was recorded only once. The chain is built from TRBV4-2 and TRBJ2-3, with TRBD2 as a possible D gene (5 bases). CDR1 and CDR2 from the germline V gene are LGHNA and YNFKEQ. Trimming took off 4 bases at V and 2 bases at J, with 13 bases between the two ends. The length of the CDR3 is 15 residues. The CDR3 DNA sequence: TGTGCCAGCAGCCGGGAGCTAACAAACACAGATACGCAGTATTTT. It yields the protein CASSRELTNTDTQYF.

The V and J genes are TRBV6-5 and TRBJ2-7, with D possibly being TRBD2 (5 bases). CDR1 and CDR2 from the germline V gene are MNHEY and SVGAGI. V lost 4 bases and J 0 bases, leaving 10 bases between the germline ends. The CDR3 has 14 amino acids. Here the CDR3 reads CASSLGLHSYEQYF. The CDR3 DNA reads as TGTGCCAGCAGTTTAGGACTTCACTCCTACGAGCAGTACTTC.

The V and J genes are TRBV30 and TRBJ2-1; TRBD2 matches 12 bases. Trimming took 4 bases from V and 8 from J; bases not matched to a gene: 12. This CDR3 region has 16 residues. Germline V gives CDR1 GTSNPN, CDR2 SVGIG (reference sequence). As DNA, the CDR3 is TGTGCCTGGACCCTAATTCTAGCGGGGGGGCCACATGAGCAGTTCTTC. It yields the protein CAWTLILAGGPHEQFF. The full variable domain, its missing parts supplied by reference TRBV30 and TRBJ2-1, is SQTIHQWPATLVQPVGSPLSLECTVEGTSNPNLYWYRQAAGRGLQLLFYSVGIGQISSEVPQNLSASRPQDRQFILSSKKLLLSDSGFYLCAWTLILAGGPHEQFFGPGTRLTVL.

This clone was found once. This chain joins TRBV11-2 and TRBJ2-7, with D perhaps matching TRBD1 (7 bases). The CDR3 sequence is 13 residues long. CDR1 is SGHAT and CDR2 is FQNNGV in the germline V gene. V dropped 3 bases and J dropped 6 bases, with 12 bases sitting between them. The DNA of the CDR3 is TGTGCCAGCAGCTTCTCTCAGGGGGGCGAGCAGTACTTC. This encodes CASSFSQGGEQYF.

This clone was recorded once. This chain joins TRBV5-1 and TRBJ2-2; unclear D gene. The CDR3 runs 17 residues. Germline CDR1 is SGHRS and CDR2 is YFSETQ. V lost 0 bases to trimming and J lost 5 bases, with 17 bases between them. The CDR3 DNA reads as TGCGCCAGCAGCTTGGTTGCGACAATATTGCAGACCGGGGAGCTGTTTTTT. It codes for CASSLVATILQTGELFF.

The chain carries TRBV7-9 and TRBJ1-3, with unresolved D. CDR1 SEHNR and CDR2 FQNEAQ come from the germline V gene (reference sequence). This CDR3 comprises 14 residues. V dropped 1 base and J dropped 3 bases, with 7 bases sitting between them. CDR3 sequence (DNA): TGTGCCAGCAGCTTAGGGCTTGATGGAAACACCATATATTTT. Amino acids: CASSLGLDGNTIYF.

Concerning this clone: Germline and junction disagree at one end, which may indicate a read error. The chain joins TRBV7-7 to TRBJ2-2; 7 bases are shared with TRBD2. The CDR3 length is 15 residues. The germline V gene has CDR1 SSHAT and CDR2 FNYEAQ (reference sequence). The CDR3 DNA is TGTGCTAGCAGCTTAAGCGGGGCGGGCACCGGGGAGCTGTTTTTT. This encodes CASSLSGAGTGELFF.

The chain is built from TRBV28 and TRBJ2-7; 10 nucleotides agree with TRBD1. After removal of 7 bases from V and 4 bases from J, the junction contained 10 bases not matched to a gene. Per the germline V gene, CDR1 is MDHEN and CDR2 is SYDVKM. The CDR3 has 15 residues. The CDR3 spells CASTHLTGGQYEQYF. CDR3 DNA sequence: TGTGCCAGCACCCATCTGACAGGGGGCCAGTACGAGCAGTACTTC.